A selection of T cell receptor beta chains follows, all from one sample in a study of cytomegalovirus exposure and HLA in healthy donors. The protocol was immunoSEQ multiplex PCR, while the TCRdb copy is restricted to in-frame clones and leaves out a portion. The data show tens of thousands of clones, 79% seen once. Material for sequencing was PBMCs. These receptors originate from a woman between 40 and 55 years old in good health and CMV-seronegative. Both conserved end residues are part of each CDR3. The D gene is left open where the match is weak. The size entry is marked missing in some rows and otherwise reads once, few, many or a size class.

J gene: TRBJ2-1; D gene: .; clone size: .; V gene: TRBV4-2; CDR3 protein: CASSQEEGPYNEQFF; CDR3 DNA: TGTGCCAGCAGCCAAGAGGAGGGGCCCTACAATGAGCAGTTCTTC
J gene: TRBJ2-7; D gene: .; clone size: .; V gene: TRBV7-8; CDR3 protein: CASSLGSNLYEQYF; CDR3 DNA: TGTGCCAGCAGCTTAGGGAGCAACCTCTACGAGCAGTACTTC
J gene: TRBJ2-1; D gene: .; clone size: .; V gene: TRBV4-3; CDR3 protein: CASSQDITSSYNEQFF; CDR3 DNA: TGCGCCAGCAGCCAAGATATAACAAGCTCCTACAATGAGCAGTTCTTC
J gene: TRBJ2-1; D gene: .; clone size: once; V gene: TRBV7-9; CDR3 protein: CASSLRSGYNEQFF; CDR3 DNA: TGTGCCAGCAGCCTAAGAAGCGGTTACAATGAGCAGTTCTTC
J gene: TRBJ1-3; D gene: .; clone size: .; V gene: TRBV30; CDR3 protein: CAWSVLEGNTIYF; CDR3 DNA: TGTGCCTGGAGTGTATTGGAGGGGAACACCATATATTTT
J gene: TRBJ2-7; D gene: .; clone size: .; V gene: TRBV30; CDR3 protein: CAWRYIGGGSEQHF; CDR3 DNA: TGTGCCTGGAGGTATATCGGGGGAGGAAGCGAGCAGCACTTC
J gene: TRBJ2-3; D gene: TRBD2; clone size: .; V gene: TRBV9; CDR3 protein: CASSSRTSGFTDTQYF; CDR3 DNA: TGTGCCAGCAGCTCCAGAACTAGCGGGTTCACAGATACGCAGTATTTT
J gene: TRBJ2-1; D gene: TRBD2; clone size: .; V gene: TRBV5-1; CDR3 protein: CASSLGEAGRQFF; CDR3 DNA: TGCGCCAGCAGCTTGGGGGAAGCGGGGAGGCAGTTCTTC
J gene: TRBJ1-2; D gene: TRBD1; clone size: .; V gene: TRBV27; CDR3 protein: CASTSGTGLGYGYTF; CDR3 DNA: TGTGCCAGCACCTCCGGGACAGGTTTGGGGTATGGCTACACCTTC
J gene: TRBJ2-5; D gene: TRBD2; clone size: .; V gene: TRBV19; CDR3 protein: CASSGIAGRRGTQYF; CDR3 DNA: TGTGCCAGTAGTGGAATAGCGGGGCGGCGGGGGACCCAGTACTTC
J gene: TRBJ2-7; D gene: .; clone size: .; V gene: TRBV30; CDR3 protein: CAWKGGYEQYF; CDR3 DNA: TGTGCCTGGAAGGGGGGGTACGAGCAGTACTTC
J gene: TRBJ2-3; D gene: .; clone size: .; V gene: TRBV7-2; CDR3 protein: CASSGILGGATDTQYF; CDR3 DNA: TGTGCCAGCAGCGGGATCTTAGGGGGGGCGACAGATACGCAGTATTTT
J gene: TRBJ2-7; D gene: .; clone size: .; V gene: TRBV2; CDR3 protein: CASRAQGSYEQYF; CDR3 DNA: TGTGCCAGCAGAGCACAGGGAAGCTACGAGCAGTACTTC
J gene: TRBJ2-7; D gene: TRBD1; clone size: .; V gene: TRBV5-1; CDR3 protein: CASSRSGTGLSDEQYF; CDR3 DNA: TGCGCCAGCAGCAGATCCGGGACAGGGCTTTCCGACGAGCAGTACTTC
J gene: TRBJ2-3; D gene: .; clone size: .; V gene: TRBV28; CDR3 protein: CASSSGARTDTQYF; CDR3 DNA: TGTGCCAGCAGTTCTGGGGCTCGCACAGATACGCAGTATTTT
J gene: TRBJ1-1; D gene: TRBD1; clone size: .; V gene: TRBV7-9; CDR3 protein: CSSSLSMGTGTGRPEAFF; CDR3 DNA: TGTTCCAGCAGCTTATCTATGGGGACCGGGACAGGGAGGCCTGAAGCTTTCTTT
J gene: TRBJ2-7; D gene: TRBD2; clone size: .; V gene: TRBV15; CDR3 protein: CATSRDVAGGATSYEQYF; CDR3 DNA: TGTGCCACCAGCAGAGATGTAGCGGGGGGCGCAACGTCCTACGAGCAGTACTTC
J gene: TRBJ2-3; D gene: .; clone size: .; V gene: TRBV7-7; CDR3 protein: CASSLEGAFGTDTQYF; CDR3 DNA: TGTGCCAGCAGCTTAGAAGGGGCATTCGGCACAGATACGCAGTATTTT
J gene: TRBJ1-1; D gene: TRBD1; clone size: .; V gene: TRBV19; CDR3 protein: CASSHRPGTGSTEAFF; CDR3 DNA: TGTGCCAGTAGCCACCGTCCCGGGACAGGCTCCACTGAAGCTTTCTTT
J gene: TRBJ1-2; D gene: .; clone size: .; V gene: TRBV13; CDR3 protein: CASSLSRFPGYGYTF; CDR3 DNA: TGTGCCAGCAGCCTGAGCCGCTTCCCTGGCTATGGCTACACCTTC
J gene: TRBJ1-5; D gene: .; clone size: .; V gene: TRBV6-1; CDR3 protein: CASSPDQPQHF; CDR3 DNA: TGTGCCAGCAGCCCGGATCAGCCCCAGCATTTT
J gene: TRBJ1-1; D gene: .; clone size: .; V gene: TRBV13; CDR3 protein: CASSHQGEAFF; CDR3 DNA: TGTGCCAGCAGTCATCAGGGGGAAGCTTTCTTT
J gene: TRBJ1-3; D gene: .; clone size: .; V gene: TRBV9; CDR3 protein: CASSVGAGRNSGNTIYF; CDR3 DNA: TGTGCCAGCAGCGTGGGGGCAGGGCGGAACTCTGGAAACACCATATATTTT
J gene: TRBJ1-1; D gene: .; clone size: .; V gene: TRBV7-9; CDR3 protein: CASSLQGTTEAFF; CDR3 DNA: TGTGCCAGCAGCTTACAGGGGACCACTGAAGCTTTCTTT